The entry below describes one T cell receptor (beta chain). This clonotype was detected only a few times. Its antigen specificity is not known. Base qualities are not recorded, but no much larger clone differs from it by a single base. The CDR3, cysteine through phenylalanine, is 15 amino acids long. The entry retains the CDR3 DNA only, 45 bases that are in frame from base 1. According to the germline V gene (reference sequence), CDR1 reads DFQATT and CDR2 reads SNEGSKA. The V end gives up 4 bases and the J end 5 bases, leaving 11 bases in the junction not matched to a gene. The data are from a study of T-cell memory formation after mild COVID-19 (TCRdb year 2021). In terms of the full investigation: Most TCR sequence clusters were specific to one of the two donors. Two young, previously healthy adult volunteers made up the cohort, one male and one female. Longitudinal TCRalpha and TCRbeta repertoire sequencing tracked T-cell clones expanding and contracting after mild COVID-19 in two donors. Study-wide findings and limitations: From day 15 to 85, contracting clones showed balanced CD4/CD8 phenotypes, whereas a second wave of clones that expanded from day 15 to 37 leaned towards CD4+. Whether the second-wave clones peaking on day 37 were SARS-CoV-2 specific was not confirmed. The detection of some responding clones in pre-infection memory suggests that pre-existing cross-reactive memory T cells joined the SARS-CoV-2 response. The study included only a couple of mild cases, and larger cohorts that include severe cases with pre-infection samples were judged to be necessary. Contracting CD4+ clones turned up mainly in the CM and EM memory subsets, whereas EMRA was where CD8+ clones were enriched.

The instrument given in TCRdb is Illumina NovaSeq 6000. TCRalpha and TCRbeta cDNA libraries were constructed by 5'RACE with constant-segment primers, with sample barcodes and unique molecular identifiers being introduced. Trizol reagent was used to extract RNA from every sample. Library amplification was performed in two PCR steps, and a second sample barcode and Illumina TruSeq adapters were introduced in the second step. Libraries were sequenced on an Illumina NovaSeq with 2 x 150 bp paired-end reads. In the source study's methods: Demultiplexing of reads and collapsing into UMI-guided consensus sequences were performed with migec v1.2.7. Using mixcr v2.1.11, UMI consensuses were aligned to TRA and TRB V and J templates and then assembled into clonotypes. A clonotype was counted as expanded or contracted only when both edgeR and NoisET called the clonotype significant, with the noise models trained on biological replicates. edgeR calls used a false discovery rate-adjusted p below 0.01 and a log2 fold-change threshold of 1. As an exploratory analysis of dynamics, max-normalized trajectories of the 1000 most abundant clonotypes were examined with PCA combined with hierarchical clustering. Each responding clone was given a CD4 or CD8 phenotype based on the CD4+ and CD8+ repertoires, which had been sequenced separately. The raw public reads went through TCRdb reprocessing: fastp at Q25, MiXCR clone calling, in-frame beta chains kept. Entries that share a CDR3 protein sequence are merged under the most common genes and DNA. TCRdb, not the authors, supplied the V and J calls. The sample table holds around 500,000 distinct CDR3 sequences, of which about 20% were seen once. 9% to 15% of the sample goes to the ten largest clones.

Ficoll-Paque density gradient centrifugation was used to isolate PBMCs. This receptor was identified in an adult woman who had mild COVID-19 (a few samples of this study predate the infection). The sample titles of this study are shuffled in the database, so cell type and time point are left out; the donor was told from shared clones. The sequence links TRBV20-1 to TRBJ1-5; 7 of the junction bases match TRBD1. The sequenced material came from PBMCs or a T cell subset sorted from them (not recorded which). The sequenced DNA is TGCAGTGCTACGCCATCGGGGACAGTCCATCAGCCCCAGCATTTT. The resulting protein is CSATPSGTVHQPQHF.